This entry describes one T cell receptor (beta chain). Genomic DNA templated the TCR beta VDJ and CDR3 profiling. MiXCR was run by TCRdb on the reads, yielding one entry per CDR3 protein. The table has around 230,000 distinct CDR3 sequences, around 60% seen once. The data were taken from a study of CD8+CD57+ T cells in acquired aplastic anemia. Per germline, CDR1 LNHNV and CDR2 YYDKDF (reference sequence). Germline trimming cut 0 bases from V and 1 base from J; bases unmatched to any gene: 5. The CDR3 is made up of 17 amino acids. The clonotype originates from a human donor in good health. Sequencing was carried out using sorted CD4+, CD8+, or CD8+CD57+ T cells (not recorded which) from PBMCs. The chain couples TRBV15 to TRBJ2-3; 9 nucleotides align to TRBD2. The CDR3 DNA reads as TGTGCCACCAGCAGAGATCGAGCGGGGGGTGGCACAGATACGCAGTATTTT. As protein: CATSRDRAGGGTDTQYF.